This is a list of T cell receptor beta chains from one sample in a study of T cells in Graves' hyperthyroidism and ophthalmopathy. TCRdb re-derived calls from the multiplex PCR reads in MiXCR, one entry per CDR3 protein. The repertoire holds about 590,000 distinct CDR3 sequences, with approximately 15% as singletons. Specimen: blood. These receptors were collected from a woman in her 30s with Graves' hyperthyroidism. The CDR3 runs from the conserved cysteine through the conserved F or W. D genes are given only for firm matches. Clone size appears in some rows only: once, few, many, or a class for an expanded clone.

d_call,clone_size,v_call,j_call,cdr3_aa,cdr3_nt
NA,few,TRBV6-1,TRBJ2-3,CASSVVGDLTDTQYF,TGTGCCAGCAGTGTTGTTGGAGACCTCACAGATACGCAGTATTTT
NA,NA,TRBV11-2,TRBJ1-6,CASSLDSSSYNSPLHF,TGTGCCAGCAGCTTGGACAGTAGCTCCTATAATTCACCCCTCCACTTT
NA,many,TRBV6-2/TRBV6-3,TRBJ1-5,CASSRIDKSQPQHF,TGTGCCAGCAGCCGGATCGACAAAAGCCAGCCCCAGCATTTT
NA,few,TRBV7-9,TRBJ2-2,CASSRAPNTGELFF,TGTGCCAGCAGCCGAGCGCCGAACACCGGGGAGCTGTTTTTT
NA,NA,TRBV27,TRBJ1-1,CASRGRSEAFF,TGTGCCAGCAGAGGTCGTTCTGAAGCTTTCTTT
TRBD2,many,TRBV20-1,TRBJ2-7,CSARLGLAGSYEQYF,TGCAGTGCTAGACTGGGACTAGCGGGCTCCTACGAGCAGTACTTC
NA,many,TRBV28,TRBJ1-1,CASREHRVMVGTEAFF,TGTGCCAGCAGGGAACACAGGGTCATGGTCGGCACTGAAGCTTTCTTT
NA,NA,TRBV3-1,TRBJ1-1,CASSHTGSVTEAFF,TGTGCCAGCAGCCACACGGGGTCGGTCACTGAAGCTTTCTTT
TRBD1,many,TRBV11-1,TRBJ2-1,CASSFWRTGLGYNEQFF,TGTGCCAGCAGCTTTTGGAGGACAGGCCTGGGGTACAATGAGCAGTTCTTC
NA,many,TRBV20-1,TRBJ2-3,CSVDSPSTDTQYF,TGCAGTGTCGACAGTCCTAGCACAGATACGCAGTATTTT
TRBD1,many,TRBV12-5,TRBJ1-1,CASGLTPGTGMNTEAFF,TGTGCTAGTGGTTTGACCCCCGGGACAGGGATGAACACTGAAGCTTTCTTT
NA,few,TRBV20-1,TRBJ1-1,CSASKFGGMNTEAFF,TGCAGTGCTAGTAAATTCGGGGGTATGAACACTGAAGCTTTCTTT
NA,many,TRBV3-1,TRBJ2-3,CASSQLTDTQYF,TGTGCCAGCAGCCAACTAACAGATACGCAGTATTTT
NA,many,TRBV13,TRBJ2-7,CASSTGLYEQYF,TGTGCCAGCAGCACGGGACTCTACGAGCAGTACTTC
TRBD2,few,TRBV4-1,TRBJ2-5,CASSQAASGTETQYF,TGCGCCAGCAGCCAAGCGGCTAGCGGGACAGAGACCCAGTACTTC
NA,NA,TRBV29-1,TRBJ2-3,CSVVTGTHTDTQYF,TGCAGCGTTGTCACCGGGACGCACACAGATACGCAGTATTTT
NA,NA,TRBV4-3,TRBJ2-2,CASSQWQGGRSTGELFF,TGCGCCAGCAGCCAATGGCAAGGTGGGAGATCAACCGGGGAGCTGTTTTTT